This T cell receptor (beta chain) was recorded in a study of cytomegalovirus exposure and HLA in healthy donors. PCR involved 60 Vbeta and 13 Jbeta primers. TCRdb's table, derived via immunoSEQ multiplex PCR, lists solely in-frame clones and lacks some. The data contain about 86,000 clones, roughly four fifths of them seen just once; the ten biggest clones take up about 6.2%. This clone showed up just a few times. This CDR3 is 14 amino acids long. The germline V and J ends were trimmed by 4 bases and 3 bases, with 11 bases remaining between them. Germline V gene lookup returns CDR1 SGHTS and CDR2 YDEGEE.

The sequence was obtained from a woman aged 50 to 60 in good health and CMV-seropositive. This chain uses TRBV5-8 with TRBJ1-5; D not certain. The sample comprised PBMCs. CDR3 residues: CASSVGQPNQPQHF. The CDR3 bases are TGTGCCAGCAGCGTTGGGCAGCCCAATCAGCCCCAGCATTTT.